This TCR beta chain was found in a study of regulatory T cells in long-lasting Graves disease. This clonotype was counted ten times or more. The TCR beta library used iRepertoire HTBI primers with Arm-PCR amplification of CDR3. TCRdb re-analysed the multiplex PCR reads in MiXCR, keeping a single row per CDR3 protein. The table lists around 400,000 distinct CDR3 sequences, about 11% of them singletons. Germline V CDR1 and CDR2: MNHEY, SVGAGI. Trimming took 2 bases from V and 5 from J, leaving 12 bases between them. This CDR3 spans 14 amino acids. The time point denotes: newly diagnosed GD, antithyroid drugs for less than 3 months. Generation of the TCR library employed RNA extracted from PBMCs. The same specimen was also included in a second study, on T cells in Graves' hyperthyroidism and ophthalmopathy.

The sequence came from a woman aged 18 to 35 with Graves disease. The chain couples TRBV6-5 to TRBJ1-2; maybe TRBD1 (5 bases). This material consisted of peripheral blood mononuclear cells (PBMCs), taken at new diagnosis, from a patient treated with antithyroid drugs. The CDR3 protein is CASSYRPQGYGYTF. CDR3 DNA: TGTGCCAGCAGTTACCGCCCCCAGGGATATGGCTACACCTTC.